Each of the 32 T cell receptor beta chains below was sequenced from the same sample in a study of OX40 agonist ivuxolimab in advanced cancers. Profiling relied on immunoSEQ multiplex PCR, and the TCRdb table lists in-frame clones only, not all of them. The sample shows about 60,000 clones, around 90% of them seen only once. Material: CD4+ or CD8+ T cells sorted from blood, obtained in a trial of the OX40 agonist ivuxolimab. The receptors come from an adult with an advanced solid tumor such as melanoma, head and neck, liver or kidney cancer.

V gene TRBV7-9 combines with J gene TRBJ1-1; D not resolved. Germline V gene data show CDR1 as SEHNR and CDR2 as FQNEAQ (reference sequence). The CDR3 covers 14 residues. V lost 4 bases, J lost 1 base, and 10 bases lay in between. The CDR3 is CASSSGYRNTEAFF. In nucleotides, the CDR3 is TGTGCCAGCAGCTCCGGATACAGGAACACTGAAGCTTTCTTT. The full variable domain, with the rest looked up from reference TRBV7-9 and TRBJ1-1, is DTGVSQNPRHKITKRGQNVTFRCDPISEHNRLYWYRQTLGQGPEFLTYFQNEAQLEKSRLLSDRFSAERPKGSFSTLEIQRTEQGDSAMYLCASSSGYRNTEAFFGQGTRLTVV.

This clone has just a few counts. The chain links TRBV6-5 to TRBJ2-3; D remains unclear. Trimming removed 7 bases from V and 2 bases from J, with 7 bases in between. The CDR3 contains 12 residues. Germline V gene sequence: CDR1 MNHEY, CDR2 SVGAGI. The chain's CDR3 is CASKRDTDTQYF. CDR3 bases: TGTGCCAGCAAACGAGACACAGATACGCAGTATTTT.

This chain links TRBV11-2 with TRBJ1-2; a possible D gene is TRBD1 (5 bases). The CDR3 spans 15 residues. The V gene lost 2 bases and the J gene lost 4 bases, with 14 bases spanning the gap. Germline assignment: CDR1 SGHAT and CDR2 FQNNGV. The DNA for the CDR3 is TGTGCCAGCAGCTTAAGGGGAACGGGGACCTATGGCTACACCTTC. It is translated as CASSLRGTGTYGYTF.

The genes are TRBV14 and TRBJ1-3, with D tentatively TRBD1 (5 bases). This CDR3 region has 15 residues. The V gene lost 4 bases and the J gene lost 4 bases, with 14 bases spanning the gap. Germline V gives CDR1 SGHDN, CDR2 FVKESK. CDR3 DNA sequence: TGTGCCAGCAGCCCCCGGAGGGGTGAAGGAAACACCATATATTTT. It is translated as CASSPRRGEGNTIYF. Filled out from reference TRBV14 and TRBJ1-3, the complete variable domain reads EAGVTQFPSHSVIEKGQTVTLRCDPISGHDNLYWYRRVMGKEIKFLLHFVKESKQDESGMPNNRFLAERTGGTYSTLKVQPAELEDSGVYFCASSPRRGEGNTIYFGEGSWLTVV.

The gene calls are TRBV4-1 and TRBJ1-1, with D perhaps matching TRBD1 (5 bases). CDR1 and CDR2 (germline): MGHRA, YSYEKL. V was trimmed by 5 bases and J by 2 bases, leaving 12 bases between them. The CDR3 contains 14 residues. The CDR3 DNA is TGCGCCAGCAGCTTCCTGGGGGGAAACACTGAAGCTTTCTTT. The encoded protein is CASSFLGGNTEAFF.

The chain couples TRBV29-1 to TRBJ2-5; 9 bases fit TRBD1. Unmatched junction bases numbered 9, after V lost 2 bases and J lost 5 bases. This CDR3 spans 15 amino acids. The germline gives CDR1 SQVTM, CDR2 ANQGSEA. DNA of the CDR3: TGCAGCGTTGAAATTTGGGGGACAGGGATTGAGACCCAGTACTTC. It is translated as CSVEIWGTGIETQYF.

CDR3 in amino acids: CASKDRTYEQYF. In DNA, the CDR3 is TGTGCCAGCAAGGACAGAACCTACGAGCAGTACTTC. The V call is TRBV28, the J call TRBJ2-5, with a possible D match to TRBD1 (6 bases). The tail of the sequence fits TRBJ2-7 better, so the J call may be wrong. The CDR3 loop spans 12 amino acids. Germline V gives CDR1 MDHEN, CDR2 SYDVKM.

This rearrangement joins TRBV5-4 to TRBJ2-3; D not resolved. The V and J ends lost 0 bases and 0 bases respectively, with 8 bases between them. In germline, CDR1 is SGHNT, CDR2 YYREEE (reference sequence). This CDR3 contains 15 residues. CDR3 loop: CASSLGLPSTDTQYF. Here the CDR3 DNA reads TGTGCCAGCAGCTTGGGGCTACCTAGCACAGATACGCAGTATTTT. The full variable domain, completed using reference TRBV5-4 and TRBJ2-3, is ETGVTQSPTHLIKTRGQQVTLRCSSQSGHNTVSWYQQALGQGPQFIFQYYREEENGRGNFPPRFSGLQFPNYSSELNVNALELDDSALYLCASSLGLPSTDTQYFGPGTRLTVL.

The CDR3 region has the DNA TGTGCCAGCAGTTCAATTGGGTATGGCTACACCTTC. Amino acid sequence: CASSSIGYGYTF. The chain links TRBV27 to TRBJ1-2; D remains unclear. CDR1 and CDR2 from the germline V gene are MNHEY and SMNVEV (reference sequence). The CDR3 contains 12 residues. Trimming took 4 bases from V and 5 from J, leaving 8 bases between them.

This chain uses TRBV7-3 with TRBJ2-7, with D perhaps TRBD2 (5 bases). The CDR3 sequence is 15 residues long. Trimming left V 2 bases short and J 4 bases short, with 15 bases between. Germline lookup yields CDR1 SGHTA and CDR2 FQGTGA. The CDR3 sequence is CASSLASDGKYEQYF. DNA for the CDR3: TGTGCCAGCAGCTTAGCGTCGGACGGGAAATACGAGCAGTACTTC.

The gene calls are TRBV6-4 and TRBJ2-3; 11 bases match TRBD2. The V segment lost 6 bases and the J segment 2 bases; nucleotides outside the gene matches: 16. The CDR3 covers 19 residues. The germline V gene encodes CDR1 MRHNA and CDR2 SNTAGT. Here the CDR3 reads CASRGTSGKKQGATDTQYF. Here the CDR3 DNA reads TGTGCCAGCAGAGGGACTAGCGGAAAAAAACAGGGGGCCACAGATACGCAGTATTTT.

The genes are TRBV18 and TRBJ2-1; 7 nucleotides match TRBD1. Germline V lookup: CDR1 KGHSH, CDR2 LQKENI. The CDR3 runs to 12 residues. Unmatched junction bases numbered 0, after V lost 6 bases and J lost 4 bases. The CDR3 spells CASSTGYNEQFF. The CDR3 DNA sequence: TGTGCCAGCTCGACAGGGTACAATGAGCAGTTCTTC.

About this clone itself: At one boundary the junction diverges from the germline segment, which might be a read error. The V gene is TRBV7-2, the J gene TRBJ2-1, with TRBD2 matching 11 bases. Germline V gene data show CDR1 as SGHTA and CDR2 as FQGNSA. This CDR3 comprises 17 residues. Here the CDR3 DNA reads TGCGCCAGCAGCCACTTTCTGACTAGCGGGAATGCGAATGAGCAGTTCTTC. It specifies CASSHFLTSGNANEQFF. The variable domain in full, completed from reference TRBV7-2 and TRBJ2-1, reads GAGVSQSPSNKVTEKGKDVELRCDPISGHTALYWYRQSLGQGLEFLIYFQGNSAPDKSGLPSDRFSAERTGGSVSTLTIQRTQQEDSAVYLCASSHFLTSGNANEQFFGPGTRLTVL.

This sequence joins TRBV2 and TRBJ2-7; 7 nucleotides agree with TRBD1. This CDR3 has 12 amino acids. V gave up 4 bases and J gave up 6 bases; unmatched junction bases: 3. CDR1 and CDR2 from the germline V gene are SNHLY and FYNNEI. The CDR3 region has the DNA TGTGCCAGCAGTGGACAGGGTGGCGAGCAGTACTTC. Protein: CASSGQGGEQYF.

The J gene is TRBJ2-1, the V gene TRBV18; the D is unclear. Germline CDR1 reads KGHSH; CDR2 reads LQKENI. This CDR3 region has 14 residues. Trimming removed 2 bases at V and 8 bases at J, with 13 bases between. The CDR3 region is CASSPTLVGDEQFF. As DNA, the CDR3 is TGTGCCAGCTCACCAACTCTAGTCGGCGATGAGCAGTTCTTC. Based on the CDR3 plus reference TRBV18 and TRBJ2-1, the full variable domain is NAGVMQNPRHLVRRRGQEARLRCSPMKGHSHVYWYRQLPEEGLKFMVYLQKENIIDESGMPKERFSAEFPKEGPSILRIQQVVRGDSAAYFCASSPTLVGDEQFFGPGTRLTVL.

CDR3 amino acids: CASRREAGELFF. CDR3 bases: TGTGCCAGCAGAAGGGAGGCCGGGGAGCTGTTTTTT. The chain employs TRBV7-3 and TRBJ2-2; D is perhaps TRBD2 (6 bases). V dropped 6 bases and J dropped 6 bases, with 8 bases sitting between them. Germline V CDR1 and CDR2: SGHTA, FQGTGA. This CDR3 comprises 12 residues.

J is TRBJ2-1 and V is TRBV11-2; a weak D match, TRBD1 (5 bases). CDR1 and CDR2 (germline): SGHAT, FQNNGV. The CDR3 extends over 13 amino acids. Trimming took off 6 bases at V and 3 bases at J, with 9 bases between the two ends. CDR3 region: CASSQGDYNEQFF. CDR3 nucleotides: TGTGCCAGCAGTCAAGGGGACTACAATGAGCAGTTCTTC.

This chain connects TRBV5-4 to TRBJ2-7, with 8 bases fitting TRBD1. The germline CDR1 and CDR2 sequences are SGHNT and YYREEE (reference sequence). With V trimmed by 4 bases and J by 4 bases, 7 bases remained unmatched. CDR3 length equals 14 residues. Written as DNA, the CDR3 is TGTGCCAGCAGCCAGGGGGCGATGAAATACGAGCAGTACTTC. As protein: CASSQGAMKYEQYF.

The chain joins TRBV4-2 to TRBJ1-1; D might be TRBD1 (5 bases). The CDR3 has 18 residues. V was clipped by 2 bases and J by 1 base, with 20 bases between them. CDR1 and CDR2 from the germline V gene are LGHNA and YNFKEQ. CDR3 nucleotide sequence: TGTGCCAGCAGCCAAACCATCCGGGACTTACGCCCGAACACTGAAGCTTTCTTT. Translation gives CASSQTIRDLRPNTEAFF.

The chain couples TRBV10-1 to TRBJ2-7, with D possibly TRBD1 on 6 matching bases. The CDR3 loop spans 13 amino acids. V lost 8 bases and J lost 7, with 18 bases in between. Looked up from germline, CDR1 is WNHNN and CDR2 is SYGVQD (reference sequence). The CDR3 sequence is CASSTGHTGEQYF. CDR3 nucleotides: TGCGCCAGCTCAACGGGACACACCGGGGAGCAGTACTTC.

V gene TRBV6-6 combines with J gene TRBJ1-6; D not resolved. Trimming took 3 bases from V and 8 from J, leaving 14 bases between them. Germline V gives CDR1 MNHNY, CDR2 SVGAGI (reference sequence). The CDR3 has 15 amino acids. DNA for the CDR3: TGTGCCAGCAGTTATTATTCTGGGAAGGATTCACCCCTCCACTTT. Its protein product is CASSYYSGKDSPLHF.

This clone was counted a few times. The chain uses TRBV6-5 and TRBJ2-5; 8 bases line up with TRBD1. The CDR3 runs 14 residues. Trimming cost V 5 bases and J 5 bases; bases outside gene matches: 7. Germline lookup yields CDR1 MNHEY and CDR2 SVGAGI. CDR3 bases: TGTGCCAGCAGTAACCCAGGGGGCTGGGAGACCCAGTACTTC. Translation gives CASSNPGGWETQYF.

The CDR3 is CASSTRTDQNTEAFF. DNA of the CDR3: TGTGCCAGCAGTACCAGGACAGATCAGAACACTGAAGCTTTCTTT. The chain has TRBV6-1 and TRBJ1-1; maybe TRBD1 (6 bases). CDR1 and CDR2 from the germline V gene are MNHNS and SASEGT. V was trimmed by 5 bases and J by 1 base, leaving 14 bases between them. The CDR3 has 15 amino acids.

This clone was seen just once. The CDR3, as DNA: TGTGCCAGCAGCCTCCGGGACAAACCTCAGCAGTTCTTC. Protein product: CASSLRDKPQQFF. V is TRBV7-9 and J is TRBJ2-1, with D possibly TRBD1 on 6 matching bases. Germline loops: CDR1 SEHNR, CDR2 FQNEAQ (reference sequence). This CDR3 region has 13 residues. V was pared by 5 bases and J by 11 bases, with 16 bases between.

V usage is TRBV11-1 and J usage is TRBJ1-1; the match to TRBD1 covers 11 bases. Germline lookup yields CDR1 SGHAT and CDR2 FQDESV (reference sequence). The CDR3 is 15 residues long. With V trimmed by 1 base and J by 5 bases, 3 bases remained unmatched. CDR3 loop: CASSLGDRGSTEAFF. The CDR3 coding sequence is TGTGCCAGCAGCTTAGGGGACAGGGGGAGTACTGAAGCTTTCTTT.

This chain joins TRBV7-6 and TRBJ1-3; D unclear. From germline, CDR1 is SGHVS and CDR2 FNYEAQ. The V gene lost 3 bases and the J gene lost 0 bases, with 6 bases spanning the gap. This CDR3 is 14 amino acids long. Written as DNA, the CDR3 is TGTGCCAGCAGCTTCGGATACTCTGGAAACACCATATATTTT. Amino acids: CASSFGYSGNTIYF.

The rearrangement uses TRBV5-1 and TRBJ2-2; 8 positions match TRBD1. Germline values: CDR1 SGHRS, CDR2 YFSETQ. V lost 4 bases, J lost 5 bases, and 10 bases stayed unmatched. The CDR3 extends over 16 amino acids. The CDR3 spells CASSRGQGGSTGELFF. Here the CDR3 DNA reads TGCGCCAGCAGCCGCGGACAGGGAGGATCGACCGGGGAGCTGTTTTTT.

V is TRBV15 and J is TRBJ2-6; 11 bases line up with TRBD2. After removal of 5 bases from V and 0 bases from J, the junction contained 15 bases not matched to a gene. The CDR3 sequence is 21 residues long. The germline CDR1 and CDR2 sequences are LNHNV and YYDKDF (reference sequence). The CDR3 region is CATSSLRLLAGVYSGANVLTF. The CDR3 bases are TGTGCCACCAGCTCCCTCCGTTTACTAGCGGGAGTGTACTCTGGGGCCAACGTCCTGACTTTC.

The chain couples TRBV6-5 to TRBJ2-7; 10 nucleotides line up with TRBD1. The CDR3 length is 13 residues. Germline values: CDR1 MNHEY, CDR2 SVGAGI. Losses at the gene ends were 10 bases for V and 4 bases for J; bases not matched to a gene: 7. This CDR3 reads CATTTGGRYEQYF. Written as DNA, the CDR3 is TGTGCCACCACGACAGGGGGCAGGTACGAGCAGTACTTC.

The chain combines TRBV18 with TRBJ1-5; tentatively, D is TRBD1 (5 bases). Trimming stripped 4 bases from V and 1 base from J, with 8 bases between. In germline, CDR1 is KGHSH, CDR2 LQKENI. The CDR3 length is 14 residues. The CDR3 here is CASSRDESNQPQHF. CDR3 sequence (DNA): TGTGCCAGCTCACGGGACGAAAGCAATCAGCCCCAGCATTTT. Looking up the rest from reference TRBV18 and TRBJ1-5 gives the full variable domain: NAGVMQNPRHLVRRRGQEARLRCSPMKGHSHVYWYRQLPEEGLKFMVYLQKENIIDESGMPKERFSAEFPKEGPSILRIQQVVRGDSAAYFCASSRDESNQPQHFGDGTRLSIL.

This clone appeared a single time. V is TRBV30 and J is TRBJ2-1; D is unresolved. The CDR3 contains 8 residues. Germline V lookup: CDR1 GTSNPN, CDR2 SVGIG (reference sequence). The V gene lost 5 bases and the J gene lost 15 bases, with 8 bases spanning the gap. The CDR3: CAWAHPFF. The CDR3 nucleotides read TGTGCCTGGGCTCATCCGTTCTTC.

In this sample, this clone turned up a few times. V and J are TRBV6-1 and TRBJ1-2, with D possibly being TRBD1 (6 bases). Germline assignment: CDR1 MNHNS and CDR2 SASEGT. The CDR3 runs to 12 residues. The V end lost 6 bases, the J end lost 2 bases, and 7 bases lay between the germline ends. The CDR3 reads CASSTGNYGYTF. The CDR3 bases are TGTGCCAGCAGCACAGGGAACTATGGCTACACCTTC.